Below, 26 T cell receptor beta chains from the same sample are listed, as sequenced in a study of cytomegalovirus exposure and HLA in healthy donors (TCRdb year 2017). Libraries were built with the immunoSEQ multiplex PCR assay. The multiplex PCR relied on a mix of 60 forward primers for TCR Vbeta segments and 13 reverse primers for TCR Jbeta segments. TCRdb stores this immuneACCESS table with in-frame sequences only. Part of the clones is absent; in the studies checked, under half of the shortfall reflects unresolved V genes, and no reason is known for the rest. Within this sample are over 100,000 clones, with around 84% of them counted one time only. 20% to 25% of the sample rests with the top ten. Source material: PBMCs. The source of these receptors is a man in his thirties or forties in good health and CMV-seropositive.

The chain links TRBV7-8 to TRBJ1-2, with D tentatively TRBD1 (6 bases). The CDR3 has 12 residues. Germline values: CDR1 SGHVS, CDR2 FQNEAQ. The V end lost 5 bases, the J end lost 6 bases, and 10 bases lay between the germline ends. Here the CDR3 reads CASSTYRDGYTF. CDR3 DNA sequence: TGTGCCAGCAGCACGTACAGGGATGGCTACACCTTC.

The chain links TRBV7-2 to TRBJ2-7; possibly TRBD1 for D (5 bases). V lost 2 bases and J 3 bases, leaving 5 bases between the germline ends. Germline V CDR1 and CDR2: SGHTA, FQGNSA. The CDR3 is 12 residues long. This CDR3 is CASSLQGYEQYF. The CDR3 DNA reads TGTGCCAGCAGCTTACAGGGCTACGAGCAGTACTTC.

CDR3 DNA sequence: TGCGCCAGCAGCCCGACAGGGACCAAAAACATTCAGTACTTC. It yields the protein CASSPTGTKNIQYF. The genes are TRBV5-1 and TRBJ2-4, with 7 bases lining up with TRBD1. Germline V gene lookup returns CDR1 SGHRS and CDR2 YFSETQ. The CDR3 runs 14 residues. The ends lost 4 bases at V and 2 bases at J; junction bases unmatched: 3.

The chain couples TRBV11-2 to TRBJ2-7, with a tentative D call TRBD1 (6 bases). The CDR3 covers 15 residues. CDR1 and CDR2 from the germline V gene are SGHAT and FQNNGV. The V and J ends lost 2 bases and 4 bases respectively, with 15 bases between them. CDR3 DNA: TGTGCCAGCAGCTTAAGGGCAGGGGCATTTTACGAGCAGTACTTC. It is translated as CASSLRAGAFYEQYF.

The chain couples TRBV5-6 to TRBJ2-1; tentative D call: TRBD1 (7 bases). CDR1 is SGHDT, CDR2 YYEEEE, per germline. The V end lost 5 bases, the J end lost 6 bases, and 15 bases lay between the germline ends. The CDR3 is 14 amino acids. The CDR3 loop reads CASSSDREVNEQFF. Here the CDR3 DNA reads TGTGCCAGCAGTTCCGACAGGGAGGTCAATGAGCAGTTCTTC. The whole variable domain, remainder taken from reference TRBV5-6 and TRBJ2-1, is DAGVTQSPTHLIKTRGQQVTLRCSPKSGHDTVSWYQQALGQGPQFIFQYYEEEERQRGNFPDRFSGHQFPNYSSELNVNALLLGDSALYLCASSSDREVNEQFFGPGTRLTVL.

The chain recombines TRBV9 with TRBJ2-2; D perhaps matches TRBD2 (6 bases). CDR3 size: 14 residues. Looked up from germline, CDR1 is SGDLS and CDR2 is YYNGEE. V lost 6 bases to trimming and J lost 6 bases, with 15 bases between them. CDR3 protein: CASNPQWGAGELFF. CDR3 sequence (DNA): TGTGCCAGCAACCCCCAGTGGGGGGCCGGGGAGCTGTTTTTT.

The V call is TRBV2, the J call TRBJ2-2; weak D call: TRBD2 (6 bases). V lost 2 bases, J lost 7 bases, and 14 bases lay in between. Germline V lookup: CDR1 SNHLY, CDR2 FYNNEI. CDR3 length equals 15 residues. The CDR3 here is CASSEWRAPGGELFF. CDR3 in DNA: TGTGCCAGCAGTGAATGGAGGGCTCCCGGCGGGGAGCTGTTTTTT.

The chain recombines TRBV6-1 with TRBJ1-1; D perhaps matches TRBD1 (6 bases). This CDR3 region has 12 residues. Germline-derived CDR1 and CDR2 are MNHNS and SASEGT. Trimming removed 2 bases at V and 11 bases at J, with 12 bases between. The CDR3 loop reads CASSELGGYAFF. The CDR3, as DNA: TGTGCCAGCAGTGAACTTGGGGGCTACGCTTTCTTT.

This clone was seen once. V gene TRBV28 combines with J gene TRBJ2-5, with 11 bases fitting TRBD2. The CDR3 has 17 residues. The germline V gene encodes CDR1 MDHEN and CDR2 SYDVKM. V lost 5 bases to trimming and J lost 5 bases; unmatched junction nucleotides: 13. The CDR3 DNA is TGTGCCAGCAGTCCCTCTCAACTAGCGGGGGCCAGGGAGACCCAGTACTTC. It translates to CASSPSQLAGARETQYF.

CDR3 bases: TGCGCCAGCAGCTTGGTGGGGGGACAGGGCCATAATGAGCAGTTCTTC. This sequence encodes CASSLVGGQGHNEQFF. The gene calls are TRBV5-1 and TRBJ2-1; 9 bases agree with TRBD1. Germline lookup yields CDR1 SGHRS and CDR2 YFSETQ. The trim removed 0 bases at V and 7 bases at J, leaving 8 bases unmatched. The CDR3 is made up of 16 amino acids.

The chain joins TRBV11-2 to TRBJ2-2; TRBD2 might be the D (5 bases). The germline V gene has CDR1 SGHAT and CDR2 FQNNGV. This CDR3 region has 15 residues. Trimming took off 7 bases at V and 2 bases at J, with 14 bases between the two ends. CDR3 in DNA: TGTGCCAGCACCCCTAGGAGGAAAAACACCGGGGAGCTGTTTTTT. This gives the protein CASTPRRKNTGELFF. The entire variable domain, with the rest obtained from reference TRBV11-2 and TRBJ2-2, is as follows: EAGVAQSPRYKIIEKRQSVAFWCNPISGHATLYWYQQILGQGPKLLIQFQNNGVVDDSQLPKDRFSAERLKGVDSTLKIQPAKLEDSAVYLCASTPRRKNTGELFFGEGSRLTVL.

V and J are TRBV28 and TRBJ2-7; 7 positions match TRBD1. Germline V gene lookup returns CDR1 MDHEN and CDR2 SYDVKM. This CDR3 contains 14 residues. V shed 4 bases and J 3 bases; nucleotides not matched to a gene: 6. Here the CDR3 reads CASSSRQGYYEQYF. Written as DNA, the CDR3 is TGTGCCAGCAGTTCCCGACAGGGTTACTACGAGCAGTACTTC.

In its sample, this clone was seen a few times. The chain joins TRBV9 to TRBJ1-4; maybe TRBD1 (6 bases). Trimming pared 3 bases from V and 8 bases from J, leaving 17 bases between. CDR1 is SGDLS, CDR2 YYNGEE, per germline. The CDR3 sequence is 15 residues long. As DNA, the CDR3 is TGTGCCAGCAGCGGAAGGGGGTGGGGTAGCGAAAAACTGTTTTTT. Amino acid sequence: CASSGRGWGSEKLFF.

The chain couples TRBV10-3 to TRBJ1-1; D is possibly TRBD1 (5 bases). CDR1 ENHRY and CDR2 SYGVKD come from the germline V gene. Deletions cut 4 bases from V and 3 bases from J, with 15 bases between. CDR3 length equals 15 residues. The CDR3 sequence: CAISATTGVHTEAFF. The CDR3 DNA follows: TGTGCCATCAGTGCAACCACGGGGGTTCACACTGAAGCTTTCTTT.

The rearrangement uses TRBV27 and TRBJ1-2; TRBD1 agrees at 8 bases. The CDR3 is 13 amino acids. In germline, CDR1 is MNHEY, CDR2 SMNVEV (reference sequence). With 3 bases clipped from V and 6 bases from J, the junction kept 3 bases outside the gene matches. CDR3 DNA sequence: TGTGCCAGCAGTTTTAGGACAGGGAATGGCTACACCTTC. This encodes CASSFRTGNGYTF.

The CDR3 loop is CASSDSSDNEQFF. The CDR3 DNA follows: TGTGCCAGCAGTGACTCGAGTGACAATGAGCAGTTCTTC. J is TRBJ2-1 and V is TRBV6-4; D call uncertain. The germline V and J ends were trimmed by 0 bases and 5 bases, with 5 bases remaining between them. CDR1 is MRHNA and CDR2 is SNTAGT in the germline V gene. This CDR3 is 13 amino acids long.

This clone showed up just a few times. The gene calls are TRBV28 and TRBJ2-3; D may be TRBD2 (5 bases). From germline, CDR1 is MDHEN and CDR2 SYDVKM. The CDR3 spans 11 residues. Trimming took off 6 bases at V and 4 bases at J, with 5 bases between the two ends. CDR3 coding DNA: TGTGCCAGCAGGGAGGCAGATACGCAGTATTTT. Its protein is CASREADTQYF.

The V call is TRBV4-2, the J call TRBJ2-3; 11 nucleotides align to TRBD2. This CDR3 comprises 17 residues. The germline V gene has CDR1 LGHNA and CDR2 YNFKEQ. V lost 4 bases to trimming and J lost 5 bases; unmatched junction nucleotides: 11. CDR3 DNA sequence: TGTGCCAGCAGCCCCCGGGGTAGCGGGGGGGCCGTAGATACGCAGTATTTT. Amino acids: CASSPRGSGGAVDTQYF.

The genes are TRBV4-2 and TRBJ2-7, with 8 positions matching TRBD1. CDR3 length: 15 residues. Germline CDR1 reads LGHNA; CDR2 reads YNFKEQ. V trimming: 1 base; J trimming: 2 bases; junction bases outside the gene matches: 4. In nucleotides, the CDR3 is TGTGCCAGCAGCCAAGGACAGGGGCAGACCTACGAGCAGTACTTC. Its protein is CASSQGQGQTYEQYF.

The chain employs TRBV7-8 and TRBJ2-7; 9 bases line up with TRBD1. Germline lookup yields CDR1 SGHVS and CDR2 FQNEAQ. The V gene end was trimmed by 3 bases and the J gene end by 3 bases; junction bases not matched to a gene: 9. The CDR3 has 16 residues. CDR3 amino acids: CASSFFSGTGFYEQYF. For the CDR3, the DNA is TGTGCCAGCAGCTTTTTCTCCGGGACAGGGTTCTACGAGCAGTACTTC.

This chain links TRBV7-8 with TRBJ1-2; D might be TRBD1 (5 bases). There are 14 residues in the CDR3. Looked up from germline, CDR1 is SGHVS and CDR2 is FQNEAQ. Deletions cut 7 bases from V and 4 bases from J, with 16 bases between. The CDR3 protein is CASNDNRLSYGYTF. CDR3 DNA sequence: TGTGCCAGCAACGATAACAGGCTTTCCTATGGCTACACCTTC.

A note on this clone: The sample has other DNA sequences that encode this CDR3 too. V is TRBV5-8 and J is TRBJ1-5; D perhaps matches TRBD1 (5 bases). The V end was cut by 2 bases, the J end by 0 bases, with 9 bases between. From germline, CDR1 is SGHTS and CDR2 YDEGEE. The CDR3 covers 15 residues. CDR3 region: CASSFQGYSNQPQHF. The CDR3 DNA reads TGTGCCAGCAGCTTTCAGGGATATAGCAATCAGCCCCAGCATTTT.

This chain joins TRBV2 and TRBJ1-2, with D hard to call. V was cut by 6 bases and J by 4 bases, with 9 bases left in between. The CDR3 is 12 amino acids. The germline gives CDR1 SNHLY, CDR2 FYNNEI. CDR3 sequence: CASRGRSYGYTF. The CDR3 nucleotides read TGTGCCAGCAGGGGGAGGAGCTATGGCTACACCTTC. Full variable domain (missing parts from reference TRBV2 and TRBJ1-2): EPEVTQTPSHQVTQMGQEVILRCVPISNHLYFYWYRQILGQKVEFLVSFYNNEISEKSEIFDDQFSVERPDGSNFTLKIRSTKLEDSAMYFCASRGRSYGYTFGSGTRLTVV.

This clone has a handful of counts. The chain carries TRBV7-9 and TRBJ2-1, with 8 bases aligning to TRBD2. Per the germline V gene, CDR1 is SEHNR and CDR2 is FQNEAQ (reference sequence). The CDR3 length is 13 residues. Here the CDR3 reads CAPGGLAGHEQFF. The CDR3, as DNA: TGTGCACCCGGAGGACTAGCAGGGCATGAGCAGTTCTTC. Combining the CDR3 with reference TRBV7-9 and TRBJ2-1 gives the whole variable domain DTGVSQNPRHKITKRGQNVTFRCDPISEHNRLYWYRQTLGQGPEFLTYFQNEAQLEKSRLLSDRFSAERPKGSFSTLEIQRTEQGDSAMYLCAPGGLAGHEQFFGPGTRLTVL.

This clone occurred once. The V gene is TRBV27, the J gene TRBJ2-7; perhaps TRBD1 as D (5 bases). The CDR3 runs 12 residues. CDR1 MNHEY and CDR2 SMNVEV come from the germline V gene (reference sequence). V was cut by 2 bases and J by 4 bases, with 6 bases left in between. CDR3: CASSLAGYEQYF. The CDR3 DNA sequence: TGTGCCAGCAGTTTAGCAGGGTACGAGCAGTACTTC.

The chain uses TRBV6-5 and TRBJ2-7; D not resolved. The CDR3 loop spans 15 amino acids. The V gene lost 5 bases and the J gene lost 5 bases, with 19 bases spanning the gap. The V gene's germline CDR1 is MNHEY and CDR2 SVGAGI. As DNA, the CDR3 is TGTGCCAGCAGTCCAAACACAAGGCCACAGCACGAGCAGTACTTC. Translation gives CASSPNTRPQHEQYF.